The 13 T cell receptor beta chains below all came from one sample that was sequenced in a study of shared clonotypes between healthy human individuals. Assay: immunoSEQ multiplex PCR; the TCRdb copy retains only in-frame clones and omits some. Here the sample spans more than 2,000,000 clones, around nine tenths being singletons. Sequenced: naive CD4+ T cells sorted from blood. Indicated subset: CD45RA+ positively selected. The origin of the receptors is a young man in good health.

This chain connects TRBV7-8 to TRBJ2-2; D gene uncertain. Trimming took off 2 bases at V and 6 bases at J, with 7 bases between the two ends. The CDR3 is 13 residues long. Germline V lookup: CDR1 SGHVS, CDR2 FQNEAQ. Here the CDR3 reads CASSLIRSGELFF. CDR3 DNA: TGTGCCAGCAGCTTAATCAGGTCCGGGGAGCTGTTTTTT.

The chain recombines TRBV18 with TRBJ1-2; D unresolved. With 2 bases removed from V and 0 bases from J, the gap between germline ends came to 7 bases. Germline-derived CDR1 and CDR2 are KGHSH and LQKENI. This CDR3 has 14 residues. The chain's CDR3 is CASSPFVTNYGYTF. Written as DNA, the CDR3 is TGTGCCAGCTCACCATTCGTCACTAACTATGGCTACACCTTC.

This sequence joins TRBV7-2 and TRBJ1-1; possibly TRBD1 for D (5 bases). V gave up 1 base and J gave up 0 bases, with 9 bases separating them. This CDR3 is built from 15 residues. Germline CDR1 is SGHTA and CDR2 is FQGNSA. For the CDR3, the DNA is TGTGCCAGCAGCTTAGTGGGACTGATGAACACTGAAGCTTTCTTT. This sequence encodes CASSLVGLMNTEAFF.

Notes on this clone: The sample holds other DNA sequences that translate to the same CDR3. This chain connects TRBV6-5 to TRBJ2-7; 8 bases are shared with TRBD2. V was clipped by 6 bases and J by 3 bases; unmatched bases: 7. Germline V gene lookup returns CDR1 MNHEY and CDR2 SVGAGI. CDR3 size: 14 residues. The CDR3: CASSSPGTSYEQYF. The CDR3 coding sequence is TGTGCCAGCAGCTCTCCCGGGACTAGCTACGAGCAGTACTTC.

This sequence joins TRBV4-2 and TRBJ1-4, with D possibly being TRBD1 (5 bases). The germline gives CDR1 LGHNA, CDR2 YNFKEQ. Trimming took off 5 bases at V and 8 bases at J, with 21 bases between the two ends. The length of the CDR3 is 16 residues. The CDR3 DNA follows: TGTGCCAGCAGCTTGGGGGGGGTCGGCGGCTCGGAAAAACTGTTTTTT. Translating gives CASSLGGVGGSEKLFF.

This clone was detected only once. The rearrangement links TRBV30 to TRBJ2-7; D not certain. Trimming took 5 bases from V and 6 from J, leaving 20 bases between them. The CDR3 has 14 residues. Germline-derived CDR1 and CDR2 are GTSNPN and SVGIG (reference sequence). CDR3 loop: CAWDKGRSHGEQYF. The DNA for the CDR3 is TGTGCCTGGGACAAAGGACGCAGTCATGGCGAGCAGTACTTC.

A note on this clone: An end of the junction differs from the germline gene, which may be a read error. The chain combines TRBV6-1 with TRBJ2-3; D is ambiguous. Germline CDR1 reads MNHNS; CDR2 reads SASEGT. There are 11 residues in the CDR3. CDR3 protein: CASREVDTQYF. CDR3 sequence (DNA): TGTGCCAGCAGGGAAGTAGATACGCAGTATTTT.

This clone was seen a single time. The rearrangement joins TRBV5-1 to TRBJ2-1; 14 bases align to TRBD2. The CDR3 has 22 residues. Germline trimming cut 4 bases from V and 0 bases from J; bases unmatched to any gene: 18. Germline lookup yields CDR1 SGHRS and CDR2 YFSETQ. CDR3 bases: TGCGCCAGCAGCCCGAGGGGACTAGCGGGAGTATCGGCTCAGAGCTCCTACAATGAGCAGTTCTTC. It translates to CASSPRGLAGVSAQSSYNEQFF.

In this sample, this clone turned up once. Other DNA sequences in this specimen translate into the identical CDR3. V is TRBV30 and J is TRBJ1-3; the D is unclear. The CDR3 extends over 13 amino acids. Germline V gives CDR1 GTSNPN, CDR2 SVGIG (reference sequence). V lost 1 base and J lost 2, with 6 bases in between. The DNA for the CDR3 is TGTGCCTGGAGTGCCGGACCTGGAAACACCATATATTTT. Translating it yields CAWSAGPGNTIYF.

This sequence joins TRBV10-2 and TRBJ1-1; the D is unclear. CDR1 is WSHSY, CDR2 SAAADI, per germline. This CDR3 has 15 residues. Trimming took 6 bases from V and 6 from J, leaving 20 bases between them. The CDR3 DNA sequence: TGCGCCAGCAGACAGACTTTGGGGTTGGATCCTGAAGCTTTCTTT. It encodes CASRQTLGLDPEAFF.

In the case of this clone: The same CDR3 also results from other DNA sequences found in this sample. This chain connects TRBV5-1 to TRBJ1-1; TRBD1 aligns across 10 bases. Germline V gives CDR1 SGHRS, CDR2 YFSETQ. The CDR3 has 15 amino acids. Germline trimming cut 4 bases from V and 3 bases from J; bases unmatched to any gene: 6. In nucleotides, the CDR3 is TGCGCCAGCAGCCTAAGACAGGGGGCAGACACTGAAGCTTTCTTT. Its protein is CASSLRQGADTEAFF.

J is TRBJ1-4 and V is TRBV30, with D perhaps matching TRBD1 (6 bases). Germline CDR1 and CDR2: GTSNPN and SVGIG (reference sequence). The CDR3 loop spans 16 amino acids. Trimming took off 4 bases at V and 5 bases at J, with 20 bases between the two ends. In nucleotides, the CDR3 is TGTGCCTGGAAAGATTACCGGGCCGGGGGCAATGAAAAACTGTTTTTT. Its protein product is CAWKDYRAGGNEKLFF. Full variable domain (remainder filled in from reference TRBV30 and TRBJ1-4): SQTIHQWPATLVQPVGSPLSLECTVEGTSNPNLYWYRQAAGRGLQLLFYSVGIGQISSEVPQNLSASRPQDRQFILSSKKLLLSDSGFYLCAWKDYRAGGNEKLFFGSGTQLSVL.

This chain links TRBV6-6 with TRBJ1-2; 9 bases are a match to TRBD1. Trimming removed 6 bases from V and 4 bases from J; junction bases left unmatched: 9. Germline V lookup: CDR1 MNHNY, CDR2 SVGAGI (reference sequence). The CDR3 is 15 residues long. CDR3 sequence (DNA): TGTGCCAGCAGCTCAATTACAGGGGGCGCCTATGGCTACACCTTC. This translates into CASSSITGGAYGYTF.